Following are 20 T cell receptor beta chains from one sample sequenced in a study of blood T cell repertoires in COVID-19. This table comes from immunoSEQ multiplex PCR, and its TCRdb copy is limited to in-frame clones, with some not included. The sample lists a few hundred thousand clones, over 85% seen once, with over 1.5% in the top ten. The sample taken for sequencing was peripheral blood. All receptors derive from a woman aged 30 to 39 with COVID-19, enrolled during active disease.

V gene TRBV11-2 combines with J gene TRBJ2-1; D is unclear. V was clipped by 8 bases and J by 0 bases, with 11 bases between them. This CDR3 has 14 residues. CDR1 is SGHAT, CDR2 FQNNGV, per germline. The chain's CDR3 is CASSHFNSYNEQFF. For the CDR3, the DNA is TGTGCCAGCTCCCACTTCAACTCCTACAATGAGCAGTTCTTC.

J is TRBJ2-7 and V is TRBV5-6, with D possibly TRBD1 on 5 matching bases. The CDR3 extends over 16 amino acids. CDR1 and CDR2 (germline): SGHDT, YYEEEE. The V gene lost 3 bases and the J gene lost 0 bases, with 16 bases spanning the gap. For the CDR3, the DNA is TGTGCCAGCAGCTCGGCAGGGAAGGGAAGCTCCTACGAGCAGTACTTC. Amino acids: CASSSAGKGSSYEQYF.

The chain joins TRBV5-4 to TRBJ2-1; TRBD1 matches 7 bases. Germline assignment: CDR1 SGHNT and CDR2 YYREEE (reference sequence). The CDR3 has 15 residues. Trimming removed 4 bases from V and 4 bases from J; junction bases left unmatched: 8. The CDR3 region is CASSGRQGSYNEQFF. The CDR3 DNA follows: TGTGCCAGCAGCGGGCGACAGGGAAGTTACAATGAGCAGTTCTTC.

The chain uses TRBV14 and TRBJ1-2; 9 positions match TRBD1. Unmatched junction bases numbered 8, after V lost 3 bases and J lost 6 bases. This CDR3 comprises 15 residues. Germline V gene lookup returns CDR1 SGHDN and CDR2 FVKESK. CDR3 region: CASSQVQGARNGYTF. The CDR3 region has the DNA TGTGCCAGCAGCCAGGTACAGGGGGCGAGAAATGGCTACACCTTC.

This clone has only a few counts. The rearrangement uses TRBV11-2 and TRBJ1-2; D is uncertain. Trimming cost V 8 bases and J 1 base, with 14 bases left between them. CDR1 and CDR2 (germline): SGHAT, FQNNGV. This CDR3 is 14 amino acids long. This CDR3 reads CASSAGSNNYGYTF. Here the CDR3 DNA reads TGTGCCAGCTCGGCGGGATCAAATAACTATGGCTACACCTTC. Complete variable domain (other parts from reference TRBV11-2 and TRBJ1-2): EAGVAQSPRYKIIEKRQSVAFWCNPISGHATLYWYQQILGQGPKLLIQFQNNGVVDDSQLPKDRFSAERLKGVDSTLKIQPAKLEDSAVYLCASSAGSNNYGYTFGSGTRLTVV.

The chain couples TRBV3-1 (or the pseudogene TRBV3-2) to TRBJ1-3, with TRBD1 matching 7 bases. Looked up from germline, CDR1 is LGHDT and CDR2 is YNNKEL (reference sequence). The CDR3 loop spans 14 amino acids. The V segment lost 3 bases and the J segment 4 bases; nucleotides outside the gene matches: 3. This chain's CDR3 is CASSHGTAGNTIYF. DNA for the CDR3: TGTGCCAGCAGCCACGGGACAGCCGGAAACACCATATATTTT.

The rearrangement uses TRBV6-6 and TRBJ1-1; 11 nucleotides agree with TRBD1. Unmatched junction bases numbered 5, after V lost 4 bases and J lost 4 bases. The germline gives CDR1 MNHNY, CDR2 SVGAGI (reference sequence). The CDR3 is made up of 15 amino acids. The CDR3 DNA is TGTGCCAGCAGTTTATCGGGACAGGGGGGCACTGAAGCTTTCTTT. It encodes CASSLSGQGGTEAFF.

This clone has ten or more counts. This chain uses TRBV2 with TRBJ2-5; 7 bases are shared with TRBD2. The CDR3 covers 13 residues. In germline, CDR1 is SNHLY, CDR2 FYNNEI. With 6 bases clipped from V and 5 bases from J, the junction kept 6 bases outside the gene matches. In DNA, the CDR3 is TGTGCCAGCAGGCCGCTAGCGGTGGAGACCCAGTACTTC. Translation: CASRPLAVETQYF.

The rearrangement uses TRBV2 and TRBJ1-2; D perhaps matches TRBD1 (5 bases). Germline-derived CDR1 and CDR2 are SNHLY and FYNNEI. The CDR3 runs to 12 residues. V was clipped by 3 bases and J by 5 bases, with 7 bases between them. In DNA, the CDR3 is TGTGCCAGCAGTGAGACAGCTTATGGCTACACCTTC. Translation: CASSETAYGYTF.

The chain combines TRBV27 with TRBJ1-4, with D possibly matching TRBD1 (5 bases). CDR3 length equals 14 residues. Germline values: CDR1 MNHEY, CDR2 SMNVEV (reference sequence). The ends were cut back, 6 bases at V and 0 bases at J, with 8 bases in the middle. The CDR3 spells CASSLTATNEKLFF. CDR3 sequence (DNA): TGTGCCAGCAGCCTGACAGCAACTAATGAAAAACTGTTTTTT. The full variable domain, in which reference TRBV27 and TRBJ1-4 provide the parts outside the CDR3, is EAQVTQNPRYLITVTGKKLTVTCSQNMNHEYMSWYRQDPGLGLRQIYYSMNVEVTDKGDVPEGYKVSRKEKRNFPLILESPSPNQTSLYFCASSLTATNEKLFFGSGTQLSVL.

This clone was seen just once. The chain has TRBV2 and TRBJ1-4, with 7 bases matching TRBD1. Germline-derived CDR1 and CDR2 are SNHLY and FYNNEI. Trimming removed 6 bases from V and 7 bases from J; junction bases left unmatched: 8. CDR3 length: 14 amino acids. The DNA of the CDR3 is TGTGCCAGCAGATCAGGACAGGACGGTGAAAAACTGTTTTTT. It translates to CASRSGQDGEKLFF. Supplemented by reference TRBV2 and TRBJ1-4, the full variable domain reads EPEVTQTPSHQVTQMGQEVILRCVPISNHLYFYWYRQILGQKVEFLVSFYNNEISEKSEIFDDQFSVERPDGSNFTLKIRSTKLEDSAMYFCASRSGQDGEKLFFGSGTQLSVL.

The V and J genes are TRBV15 and TRBJ2-5; a weak D match, TRBD1 (6 bases). Germline CDR1 is LNHNV and CDR2 is YYDKDF (reference sequence). The CDR3 runs to 15 residues. V lost 3 bases and J 2 bases, leaving 13 bases between the germline ends. CDR3 loop: CATSRERTVQETQYF. CDR3 DNA sequence: TGTGCCACCAGCAGGGAACGGACAGTACAAGAGACCCAGTACTTC.

The chain uses TRBV4-2 and TRBJ1-2; TRBD1 is a possible D gene (6 bases). Germline values: CDR1 LGHNA, CDR2 YNFKEQ. V was clipped by 4 bases and J by 2 bases, with 11 bases between them. The CDR3 contains 14 residues. The DNA for the CDR3 is TGTGCCAGCAGCCTATCGACAGGCAACTATGGCTACACCTTC. Translating it yields CASSLSTGNYGYTF.

To note about this clone: Other nucleotide sequences in the sample specify the same CDR3. The chain joins TRBV27 to TRBJ2-1, with 7 bases lining up with TRBD2. The CDR3 has 15 amino acids. Unmatched junction bases numbered 8, after V lost 2 bases and J lost 7 bases. The germline gives CDR1 MNHEY, CDR2 SMNVEV (reference sequence). The CDR3 nucleotides read TGTGCCAGCAGTTTAGGAGTAGCGGGTACTAATGAGCAGTTCTTC. Translation gives CASSLGVAGTNEQFF.

Comments on this clone: Germline is not matched at one junction end, which may reflect a read error. The V call is TRBV19, the J call TRBJ1-1, with TRBD1 matching over 9 bases. CDR1 and CDR2 from the germline V gene are LNHDA and SQIVND (reference sequence). The CDR3 contains 13 residues. The CDR3 nucleotides read TGTGCCAGTAGTGTAGAACACAGGGGGCAGGCTTTCTTT. Amino acid sequence: CASSVEHRGQAFF.

The rearrangement joins TRBV7-3 to TRBJ2-5, with 9 nucleotides matching TRBD1. The CDR3 contains 17 residues. Germline-derived CDR1 and CDR2 are SGHTA and FQGTGA. With 6 bases clipped from V and 1 base from J, the junction kept 12 bases outside the gene matches. The CDR3 DNA sequence: TGTGCCAGCAGGTTTACCCCGGGACAGGGATTCCAAGAGACCCAGTACTTC. Translation: CASRFTPGQGFQETQYF.

The chain has TRBV29-1 and TRBJ1-2; the match to TRBD1 covers 8 bases. Losses at the gene ends were 6 bases for V and 5 bases for J; bases not matched to a gene: 14. Germline V CDR1 and CDR2: SQVTM, ANQGSEA. The CDR3 has 15 amino acids. As DNA, the CDR3 is TGCAGCGTCATCCTAAAGACAGGGGACTTTTATGGCTACACCTTC. Its protein is CSVILKTGDFYGYTF.

This chain connects TRBV4-3 to TRBJ1-2; a possible D gene is TRBD1 (6 bases). CDR3 size: 15 residues. Germline values: CDR1 LGHNA, CDR2 YSLEER. V lost 1 base, J lost 1 base, and 10 bases lay in between. Written as DNA, the CDR3 is TGCGCCAGCAGCCAAGGGCAGGACAGTAACTATGGCTACACCTTC. Protein: CASSQGQDSNYGYTF.

The chain couples TRBV11-3 to TRBJ2-3, with 9 bases lining up with TRBD2. Germline assignment: CDR1 SGHNT and CDR2 YENEEA. With V trimmed by 4 bases and J by 2 bases, 7 bases remained unmatched. The CDR3 is 16 residues long. The CDR3 region has the DNA TGTGCCAGCAGCTCCCCCTTAGCGGGGGTCACAGATACGCAGTATTTT. This sequence encodes CASSSPLAGVTDTQYF.

The chain carries TRBV6-2 or TRBV6-3 and TRBJ2-1; 11 nucleotides align to TRBD1. This CDR3 has 15 amino acids. The germline V gene has CDR1 MNHEY and CDR2 SVGEGT. Trimming cost V 4 bases and J 7 bases; bases outside gene matches: 6. CDR3: CASSSTGTGGNEQFF. In DNA, the CDR3 is TGTGCCAGCAGTTCAACCGGGACAGGGGGGAATGAGCAGTTCTTC.